The 5 T cell receptor beta chains below were found in one sample sequenced in a study of control samples from healthy donors and cancer patients. The data were produced by immunoSEQ multiplex PCR, yet TCRdb's version contains in-frame clones alone and is incomplete. The sample holds over 150,000 clones, approximately 96% seen once. Sequenced input: blood. All receptors derive from a man in his forties or fifties in good health.

V gene TRBV7-2 combines with J gene TRBJ1-2; TRBD1 is a possible D gene (6 bases). The CDR3 has 14 residues. Trimming took 2 bases from V and 6 from J, leaving 13 bases between them. The germline CDR1 and CDR2 sequences are SGHTA and FQGNSA. CDR3 nucleotide sequence: TGTGCCAGCAGCTTAAGTCAGGGGAAGGATGGCTACACCTTC. Protein product: CASSLSQGKDGYTF.

This clone was found once. The chain has TRBV28 and TRBJ1-5; 7 bases line up with TRBD1. J gave up 0 bases and V 5 bases, and 4 bases lay outside the gene matches. CDR1 MDHEN and CDR2 SYDVKM come from the germline V gene. The CDR3 totals 15 residues. CDR3 region: CASSRDSLSNQPQHF. CDR3 DNA: TGTGCCAGCAGTCGGGACAGTCTTAGCAATCAGCCCCAGCATTTT.

The chain uses TRBV11-2 and TRBJ1-2; perhaps TRBD1 as D (6 bases). The CDR3 is 16 residues long. Per germline, CDR1 SGHAT and CDR2 FQNNGV. Trimming left V 6 bases short and J 1 base short, with 18 bases between. The CDR3 region is CASSPHWGQVNYGYTF. In DNA, the CDR3 is TGTGCCAGCAGTCCTCATTGGGGACAAGTTAACTATGGCTACACCTTC.

The chain recombines TRBV28 with TRBJ2-7; the match to TRBD1 covers 7 bases. The germline gives CDR1 MDHEN, CDR2 SYDVKM. Germline trimming cut 6 bases from V and 5 bases from J; bases unmatched to any gene: 4. The CDR3 has 12 amino acids. DNA of the CDR3: TGTGCCAGCAGGCAGGGGGACGACGAGCAGTACTTC. This gives the protein CASRQGDDEQYF.

This chain uses TRBV6-5 with TRBJ1-1; a possible D gene is TRBD1 (6 bases). Trimming removed 0 bases from V and 5 bases from J, with 16 bases in between. Germline lookup yields CDR1 MNHEY and CDR2 SVGAGI. The CDR3 totals 16 residues. The CDR3 spells CASSYSPWGGGTEAFF. Here the CDR3 DNA reads TGTGCCAGCAGTTACTCCCCGTGGGGAGGGGGGACTGAAGCTTTCTTT.